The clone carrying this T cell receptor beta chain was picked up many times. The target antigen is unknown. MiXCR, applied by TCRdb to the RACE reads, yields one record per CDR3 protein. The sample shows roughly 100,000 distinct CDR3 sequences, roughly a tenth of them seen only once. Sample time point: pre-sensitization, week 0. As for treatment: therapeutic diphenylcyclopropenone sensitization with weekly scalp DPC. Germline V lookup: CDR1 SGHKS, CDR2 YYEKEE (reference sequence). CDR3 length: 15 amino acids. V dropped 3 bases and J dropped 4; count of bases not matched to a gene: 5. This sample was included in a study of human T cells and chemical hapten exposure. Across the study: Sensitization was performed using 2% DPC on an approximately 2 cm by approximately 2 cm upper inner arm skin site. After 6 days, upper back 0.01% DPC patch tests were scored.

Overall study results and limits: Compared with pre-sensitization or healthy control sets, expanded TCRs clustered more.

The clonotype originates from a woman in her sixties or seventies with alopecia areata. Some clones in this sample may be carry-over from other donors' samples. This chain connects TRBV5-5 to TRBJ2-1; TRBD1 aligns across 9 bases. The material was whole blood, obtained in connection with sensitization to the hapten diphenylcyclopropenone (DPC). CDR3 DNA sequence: TGTGCCAGCAGCTCCCGGGACAGGGTATACAATGAGCAGTTCTTC. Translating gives CASSSRDRVYNEQFF.